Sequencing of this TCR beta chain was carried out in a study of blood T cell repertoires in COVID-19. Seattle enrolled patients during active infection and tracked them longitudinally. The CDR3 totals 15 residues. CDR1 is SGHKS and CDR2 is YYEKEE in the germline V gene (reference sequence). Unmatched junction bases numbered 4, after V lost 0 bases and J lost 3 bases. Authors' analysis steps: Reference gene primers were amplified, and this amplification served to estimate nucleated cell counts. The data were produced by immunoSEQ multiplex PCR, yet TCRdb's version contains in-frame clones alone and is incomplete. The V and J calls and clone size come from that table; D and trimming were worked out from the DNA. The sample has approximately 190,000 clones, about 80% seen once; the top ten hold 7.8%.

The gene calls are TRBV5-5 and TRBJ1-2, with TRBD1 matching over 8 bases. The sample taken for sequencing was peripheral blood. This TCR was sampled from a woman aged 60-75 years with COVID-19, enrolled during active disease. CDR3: CASSLEQGEHYGYTF. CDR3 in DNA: TGTGCCAGCAGCTTGGAACAGGGGGAACACTATGGCTACACCTTC. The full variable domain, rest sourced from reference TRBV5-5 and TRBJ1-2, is DAGVTQSPTHLIKTRGQQVTLRCSPISGHKSVSWYQQVLGQGPQFIFQYYEKEERGRGNFPDRFSARQFPNYSSELNVNALLLGDSALYLCASSLEQGEHYGYTFGSGTRLTVV.